This T cell receptor (beta chain) comes out of a study of long-term antiretroviral therapy in people with HIV. Study findings and constraints: The study collected no data on ART adherence, viral resistance or therapy changes. Diversity rose after ART but stayed below transplant donor controls. Clones that expanded before ART (that is, prior to treatment) dominated the repertoire at all time points.

Germline-derived CDR1 and CDR2 are SGHTA and FQGNSA. The V and J ends lost 5 bases and 7 bases respectively, with 17 bases between them. The CDR3 is made up of 15 amino acids. A note on this clone: The antigen is unknown.

The run of the v3.0 immunoSEQ assay was at survey level. The protocol was immunoSEQ multiplex PCR, while the TCRdb copy is restricted to in-frame clones and leaves out a portion. The sample contains some 6,000 clones, around four fifths of which appear only once. Amounts of roughly 0.85-10 million cryopreserved PBMC were held in the samples before DNA extraction. This chain joins TRBV7-2 and TRBJ2-2; tentatively, D is TRBD1 (6 bases). Sample: unsorted PBMCs, taken 0.5 years before starting antiretroviral therapy. The clonotype was recovered from a middle-aged man with HIV. The CDR3 sequence: CASSPDGGWGGELFF. CDR3 in DNA: TGTGCCAGCAGCCCCGATGGGGGCTGGGGCGGGGAGCTGTTTTTT.